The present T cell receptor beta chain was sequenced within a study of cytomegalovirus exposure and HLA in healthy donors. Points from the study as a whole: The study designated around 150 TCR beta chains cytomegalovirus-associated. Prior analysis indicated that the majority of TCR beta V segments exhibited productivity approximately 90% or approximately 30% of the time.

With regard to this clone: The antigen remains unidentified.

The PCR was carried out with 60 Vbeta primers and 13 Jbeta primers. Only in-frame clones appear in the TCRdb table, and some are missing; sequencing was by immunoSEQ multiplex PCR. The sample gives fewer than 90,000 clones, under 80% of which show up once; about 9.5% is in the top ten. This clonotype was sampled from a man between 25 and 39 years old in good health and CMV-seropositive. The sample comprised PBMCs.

DNA of the CDR3: TGTGCCAGCAGTCCCGAGACAGGGACTAGCTCCTACAATGAGCAGTTCTTC. It is translated as CASSPETGTSSYNEQFF. The chain links TRBV27 to TRBJ2-1; D might be TRBD2 (8 bases). The CDR3 runs to 17 residues. The germline V gene encodes CDR1 MNHEY and CDR2 SMNVEV (reference sequence). Trimming stripped 5 bases from V and 0 bases from J, with 17 bases between.